The 24 T cell receptor beta chains below all came from one sample that was sequenced in a study of T cell clonality in common variable immunodeficiency. TCRdb's table, derived via immunoSEQ multiplex PCR, lists solely in-frame clones and lacks some. Observed in the sample are about 42,000 clones, none of them singletons. Sample: peripheral blood mononuclear cells. These receptors originate from a person between 18 and 75 years old in good health.

This clone was detected ten times or more. The read terminates 3 residues ahead of where the CDR3 ends, so the germline J gene completes it. This chain joins TRBV7-2 and TRBJ1-5, with D perhaps TRBD1 (5 bases). Looked up from germline, CDR1 is SGHTA and CDR2 is FQGNSA. The CDR3 totals 14 residues. V lost 3 bases and J 3 bases, leaving 9 bases between the germline ends. CDR3 loop: CASSFGGDNQPQHF. CDR3 DNA (partial): TGTGCCAGCAGCTTTGGAGGGGACAATCAGCCC. The whole variable domain, filled in from reference TRBV7-2 and TRBJ1-5, reads GAGVSQSPSNKVTEKGKDVELRCDPISGHTALYWYRQSLGQGLEFLIYFQGNSAPDKSGLPSDRFSAERTGGSVSTLTIQRTQQEDSAVYLCASSFGGDNQPQHFGDGTRLSIL.

This clone was seen ten or more times. The CDR3 bases that were read are TGTGCCAGCAGTCTGGTCAGGGGATCCTCCTACGAG. Translated: CASSLVRGSSYE. The full CDR3 sequence reads CASSLVRGSSYEQYF. The chain recombines TRBV28 with TRBJ2-7; a possible D gene is TRBD1 (6 bases). The CDR3 is cut off 3 residues early in the read; its end comes from the germline J gene. Germline V gene data show CDR1 as MDHEN and CDR2 as SYDVKM. Trimming pared 5 bases from V and 0 bases from J, leaving 14 bases between. This CDR3 comprises 15 residues.

This clone showed up many times. From the germline J gene comes the end of the CDR3, since the read stops 3 residues before it. The V call is TRBV7-6, the J call TRBJ2-7; 7 bases line up with TRBD1. CDR3 length equals 14 residues. V lost 2 bases and J lost 4; bases outside the gene matches: 5. Germline CDR1 reads SGHVS; CDR2 reads FNYEAQ. CDR3 sequence: CASSLRQGLYEQYF. CDR3 DNA (partial): TGTGCCAGCAGCTTAAGACAGGGTCTATACGAG.

This clone was counted a few times. The read gets to within 3 residues of the CDR3 end, and the germline J gene fills in the rest. The rearrangement joins TRBV7-2 to TRBJ2-2, with D perhaps matching TRBD1 (5 bases). The CDR3 has 14 amino acids. The germline V gene encodes CDR1 SGHTA and CDR2 FQGNSA. CDR3 bases read: TGTGCCAGCAAGACCGTCTCTGGGGCCAACGTG. Translated, it gives CASKTVSGANV. The complete CDR3 reads CASKTVSGANVLFF. The full variable domain, with the rest looked up from reference TRBV7-2 and TRBJ2-2, is GAGVSQSPSNKVTEKGKDVELRCDPISGHTALYWYRQSLGQGLEFLIYFQGNSAPDKSGLPSDRFSAERTGGSVSTLTIQRTQQEDSAVYLCASKTVSGANVLFFGEGSRLTVL.

Ten or more counts support this clone. The CDR3 end is not reached by the read, which stops 3 residues before it; the germline J gene fills it in. V usage is TRBV20-1 and J usage is TRBJ2-3; the match to TRBD1 covers 7 bases. CDR1 is DFQATT, CDR2 SNEGSKA, per germline (reference sequence). CDR3 length equals 14 residues. V gave up 5 bases and J gave up 6 bases; unmatched junction bases: 11. CDR3 DNA, as far as it was read: TGCAGTGCTGAAGGACAGGAGGCTTTCGATACG. The encoded protein is CSAEGQEAFDT. The entire CDR3 sequence reads CSAEGQEAFDTQYF.

This clone was detected many times. The sequenced CDR3 bases are TGCAGTGCTAGACCCAGAGGGACTCCCTTCAATGAG. Its protein is CSARPRGTPFNE. The entire CDR3 protein reads CSARPRGTPFNEQFF. The rearrangement joins TRBV20-1 to TRBJ2-1; tentative D call: TRBD2 (6 bases). The read is 3 residues too short to cover the CDR3 end, so that end is filled in from the germline J gene. The CDR3 length is 15 residues. The V gene's germline CDR1 is DFQATT and CDR2 SNEGSKA (reference sequence). Trimming took 2 bases from V and 6 from J, leaving 17 bases between them.

This clone was counted many times. The CDR3 goes on 3 residues after the read ends, and that part is filled in from the germline J gene. Other DNA sequences in the same sample also yield this CDR3. The V call is TRBV19, the J call TRBJ1-3; possible D gene TRBD1, 5 bases. Germline V gene sequence: CDR1 LNHDA, CDR2 SQIVND (reference sequence). Trimming pared 7 bases from V and 4 bases from J, leaving 14 bases between. The CDR3 loop spans 14 amino acids. The CDR3 protein is CASTVPGPGNTIYF. CDR3 DNA, as far as it was read: TGTGCCAGTACGGTCCCAGGGCCCGGAAACACC.

This clone was observed a handful of times. The observed sequence ends 3 residues before the CDR3 terminus, with the missing tail filled in from the germline J gene. This sequence joins TRBV11-3 and TRBJ1-1; TRBD1 matches at 9 bases. The J segment lost 3 bases and the V segment lost 1 base, leaving 3 bases of the junction unmatched. Germline V CDR1 and CDR2: SGHNT, YENEEA. The CDR3 extends over 15 amino acids. CDR3 loop: CASSLGGQGDTEAFF. The DNA read from the CDR3 is TGTGCCAGCAGCTTAGGGGGACAGGGTGACACTGAA.

The sample holds many counts of this clone. The read terminates 3 residues before the CDR3 end, so the remaining end is supplied by the germline J gene. The chain is built from TRBV28 and TRBJ1-2; 8 positions match TRBD1. There are 13 residues in the CDR3. Germline CDR1 and CDR2: MDHEN and SYDVKM. CDR3 DNA, as far as it was read: TGTGTGGTGACAGGGGAAGGAAACTATGGC. Translation: CVVTGEGNYG. The entire CDR3 is CVVTGEGNYGYTF.

This clone was observed many times. The read ends 3 residues shy of where the CDR3 ends; the end is completed using the germline J gene. V and J are TRBV7-9 and TRBJ1-1; D is perhaps TRBD1 (6 bases). From germline, CDR1 is SEHNR and CDR2 FQNEAQ (reference sequence). The length of the CDR3 is 14 residues. V lost 3 bases to trimming and J lost 1 base, with 9 bases between them. The DNA read from the CDR3 is TGTGCCAGCAGCTTCACACAGGGGAACACTGAA. Its translation is CASSFTQGNTE. The CDR3 in full is CASSFTQGNTEAFF.

This clone was counted ten times or more. The CDR3 goes on 3 residues after the read ends, and that part is filled in from the germline J gene. The rearrangement links TRBV20-1 to TRBJ2-1, with 12 bases fitting TRBD2. V gave up 1 base and J gave up 7 bases; unmatched junction bases: 11. Germline V gives CDR1 DFQATT, CDR2 SNEGSKA (reference sequence). This CDR3 contains 17 residues. The CDR3: CSARVPTSLAGGNEQFF. The covered CDR3 bases are TGCAGTGCTAGAGTTCCTACGTCCCTAGCGGGAGGGAATGAG.

This clone was seen ten or more times. The read ends 3 residues before the CDR3 terminus; that terminus is restored from the germline J gene. The V gene is TRBV2, the J gene TRBJ2-3; 7 bases line up with TRBD1. This CDR3 contains 16 residues. Unmatched junction bases numbered 7, after V lost 4 bases and J lost 0 bases. Germline loops: CDR1 SNHLY, CDR2 FYNNEI. This CDR3 reads CASSATGTASTDTQYF. The covered CDR3 bases are TGTGCCAGCAGTGCAACCGGGACAGCTAGCACAGATACG.

Ten or more counts support this clone. The read falls 3 residues short of the CDR3 end, and the missing part is taken from the germline J gene. The chain uses TRBV30 and TRBJ1-2; 9 bases map to TRBD1. CDR1 is GTSNPN, CDR2 SVGIG, per germline (reference sequence). The CDR3 covers 13 residues. The covered CDR3 bases are TGTGCCTGGAGAACAGGGGGCGCTGTTTAC. It translates to CAWRTGGAVY. The whole CDR3 sequence reads CAWRTGGAVYYTF.

This clone was observed at least ten times. The read ends 3 residues early relative to the CDR3; the germline J gene fills the gap. J is TRBJ1-2 and V is TRBV30; no reliable D call. Trimming shortened V by 0 bases and J by 0 bases, and 5 bases separated the two germline ends. The germline V gene has CDR1 GTSNPN and CDR2 SVGIG (reference sequence). The CDR3 runs 13 residues. The CDR3 DNA, read in part, is TGTGCCTGGAGTGTATCAGCTAACTATGGC. It is translated as CAWSVSANYG. The complete CDR3 sequence is CAWSVSANYGYTF. Full variable domain (rest looked up from reference TRBV30 and TRBJ1-2): SQTIHQWPATLVQPVGSPLSLECTVEGTSNPNLYWYRQAAGRGLQLLFYSVGIGQISSEVPQNLSASRPQDRQFILSSKKLLLSDSGFYLCAWSVSANYGYTFGSGTRLTVV.

Ten or more counts support this clone. The read is 3 residues too short to cover the CDR3 end, so that end is filled in from the germline J gene. The rearrangement joins TRBV13 to TRBJ2-7; 9 positions agree with TRBD2. CDR3 length equals 14 residues. V dropped 3 bases and J dropped 3; count of bases not matched to a gene: 3. CDR1 and CDR2 from the germline V gene are PRHDT and FYEKMQ (reference sequence). The CDR3 protein is CASSFLAGIYEQYF. The sequenced part of the CDR3 DNA is TGTGCCAGCAGCTTCCTAGCGGGGATCTACGAG. Full variable domain (outside the CDR3, taken from reference TRBV13 and TRBJ2-7): AAGVIQSPRHLIKEKRETATLKCYPIPRHDTVYWYQQGPGQDPQFLISFYEKMQSDKGSIPDRFSAQQFSDYHSELNMSSLELGDSALYFCASSFLAGIYEQYFGPGTRLTVT.

This chain's CDR3 is CASSETSYYQPQYF. The CDR3 DNA, read in part, is TGTGCCAGCAGTGAGACTTCCTATTATCAGCCG. The gene calls are TRBV2 and TRBJ2-3; D is unclear. The read gets to within 3 residues of the CDR3 end, and the germline J gene fills in the rest. The germline V gene has CDR1 SNHLY and CDR2 FYNNEI. The CDR3 covers 14 residues.

The sample holds many counts of this clone. Sequencing ends 3 residues short of the CDR3 end; the germline J gene provides the rest. J is TRBJ1-5 and V is TRBV2; no firm D call. Trimming cost V 4 bases and J 4 bases, with 8 bases left between them. This CDR3 has 13 residues. In germline, CDR1 is SNHLY, CDR2 FYNNEI. The part of the CDR3 DNA that was read is TGTGCCAGCAGTGTTAACAGAAATCAGCCC. It encodes CASSVNRNQP. The CDR3 as a whole reads CASSVNRNQPQHF. Variable domain in full (rest from reference TRBV2 and TRBJ1-5): EPEVTQTPSHQVTQMGQEVILRCVPISNHLYFYWYRQILGQKVEFLVSFYNNEISEKSEIFDDQFSVERPDGSNFTLKIRSTKLEDSAMYFCASSVNRNQPQHFGDGTRLSIL.

This clone was detected ten times or more. CDR3 loop: CSAIHREAFF. The part of the CDR3 DNA that was read is TGCAGTGCAATTCACAGAGAA. This chain joins TRBV20-1 and TRBJ1-1; no reliable D call. Read data end 3 residues before the CDR3 end; the end is taken from the germline J gene. The CDR3 contains 10 residues. CDR1 is DFQATT and CDR2 is SNEGSKA in the germline V gene (reference sequence).

The sample holds many counts of this clone. The missing CDR3 end, 3 residues past where the read stops, is filled in from the germline J gene. V is TRBV19 and J is TRBJ2-1; TRBD1 agrees at 8 bases. Germline-derived CDR1 and CDR2 are LNHDA and SQIVND (reference sequence). This CDR3 spans 12 amino acids. J gave up 9 bases and V 10 bases, and 8 bases lay outside the gene matches. The CDR3 protein is CATTTGDGEQFF. The DNA read from the CDR3 is TGTGCCACCACGACAGGGGATGGTGAG. The variable domain in full, with the rest retrieved from reference TRBV19 and TRBJ2-1, is DGGITQSPKYLFRKEGQNVTLSCEQNLNHDAMYWYRQDPGQGLRLIYYSQIVNDFQKGDIAEGYSVSREKKESFPLTVTSAQKNPTAFYLCATTTGDGEQFFGPGTRLTVL.

This clone has a count of ten or more. Read data end 3 residues before the CDR3 end; the end is taken from the germline J gene. This sequence joins TRBV20-1 and TRBJ2-7; 11 bases agree with TRBD2. The germline V gene encodes CDR1 DFQATT and CDR2 SNEGSKA (reference sequence). This CDR3 region has 15 residues. J was trimmed by 0 bases and V by 3 bases; bases with no gene match: 4. The CDR3 bases that were read are TGCAGTGCTAGCATTCTAGCGGGAGGCTCCTACGAG. It is translated as CSASILAGGSYE. The entire CDR3 protein is CSASILAGGSYEQYF.

In its sample, this clone was seen many times. Coverage ceases 3 residues before the CDR3 finishes, and the germline J gene fills in the end. The gene calls are TRBV10-1 and TRBJ2-2; D unresolved. CDR1 and CDR2 from the germline V gene are WNHNN and SYGVQD (reference sequence). CDR3 length: 14 residues. The CDR3 DNA, read in part, is TGCGCCAGCATCGAATTGGCCCCAAATGAAAAG. It yields the protein CASIELAPNEK. The full CDR3 reads CASIELAPNEKLFF.

The sample holds many counts of this clone. The CDR3 region is CASSVGGANSYEQYF. CDR3 bases read: TGTGCCAGCAGCGTAGGGGGAGCCAACTCCTACGAG. The rearrangement uses TRBV2 and TRBJ2-7, with D possibly being TRBD1 (6 bases). The read ends 3 residues early relative to the CDR3; the germline J gene fills the gap. Per the germline V gene, CDR1 is SNHLY and CDR2 is FYNNEI. The CDR3 sequence is 15 residues long. V gave up 6 bases and J gave up 0 bases, with 15 bases separating them.

In this sample, this clone turned up many times. The CDR3 end falls 3 residues outside the read, so it is completed with the germline J gene. This chain connects TRBV5-4 to TRBJ1-4; D is perhaps TRBD1 (5 bases). In germline, CDR1 is SGHNT, CDR2 YYREEE (reference sequence). V was cut by 0 bases and J by 5 bases, with 8 bases left in between. The CDR3 runs 14 residues. The CDR3 loop is CASSLGGANEKLFF. CDR3 DNA, as far as it was read: TGTGCCAGCAGCTTGGGAGGGGCCAATGAAAAA.

The sample holds many counts of this clone. Read data end 3 residues before the CDR3 end; the end is taken from the germline J gene. The rearrangement links TRBV20-1 to TRBJ2-7, with D perhaps TRBD1 (6 bases). The CDR3 consists of 13 residues. Germline V gives CDR1 DFQATT, CDR2 SNEGSKA (reference sequence). The ends were cut back, 5 bases at V and 2 bases at J, with 13 bases in the middle. The CDR3 DNA, read in part, is TGCAGTGCTGACACAGGGCGAACCTACGAG. Protein sequence: CSADTGRTYE. The full-length CDR3 reads as CSADTGRTYEQYF.